This entry concerns a single T cell receptor (beta chain). Its cognate antigen has yet to be identified. An end of the junction does not agree with germline; a read error may underlie this. Different DNA sequences within this sample yield the same CDR3. Library preparation was by the immunoSEQ multiplex PCR assay. A mixture of 60 forward primers for TCR Vbeta segments and 13 reverse primers for TCR Jbeta segments was used in the multiplex PCR. The CDR3 region of rearranged TCR beta genes was amplified from genomic DNA with a multiplex PCR assay. The Illumina HiSeq System was used to sequence the amplified TCR beta libraries as 87-base-pair reads. The published analysis was carried out like this. A later analysis tallied roughly 78 million unique TCR beta chains across the 700 or so repertoires, and approximately 12 million of those chains were shared by two or more donors. A nearest-neighbor algorithm error-corrected the raw reads and collapsed the reads into unique sequences, merging closely related sequences to remove PCR and sequencing errors. To assign V, D and J gene segments, CDR3 sequences were aligned to IMGT reference sequences. Each retained sequence needed at least a six-nucleotide match to both a V gene segment and a J gene segment. Rearrangements were called productive when the CDR3 lacked stop codons and stayed in frame with V and J; all others were non-productive. Following IMGT convention, CDR3 was defined as the stretch from the second conserved V-encoded cysteine to the conserved J-encoded phenylalanine. The earlier analysis of about 530 of the donors excluded any sequence lacking an unambiguous match to a single V gene segment. An earlier analysis of 587 of the donors called V segments functional above 56.7% productive rearrangements and segregating when the between-donor standard deviation exceeded 5%. To diagnose cytomegalovirus status from the catalog of TCR beta chain sequences, a statistical classification framework was built. In a later analysis, V and J genes were assigned by comparing TCR nucleotide sequences against IMGT/GENE-DB human TR gene sequences. Using the TCRdist pipeline, a later analysis assigned CDR3 sequences along with most-parsimonious VDJ recombination scenarios. In a later analysis, each TCR beta chain was defined by its CDR3 amino acid sequence together with its V-gene family, and reads without a unique V-gene family were excluded. In a later analysis, approximately 640 highly shared, low-generation-probability nucleotide sequences were removed to address suspected cross-contamination and a sequencing artifact. For each public chain, a later analysis derived a clonal expansion index from normalized ranks of inferred template counts within each repertoire. A later analysis computed generation probabilities with a VDJ recombination model fitted to out-of-frame rearrangements, and checked the results against IGoR. In a later analysis, hypergeometric tests were used to score TCR-TCR, TCR-HLA and TCR-CMV co-occurrence, with a repertoire-size bias correction applied to TCR pairs. A later analysis estimated false discovery rates by permuting HLA or CMV assignments 20 times. In a later analysis, co-occurring TCRs were grouped using DBSCAN, with TCRdist sequence similarity added in when clustering inside HLA-allele-positive subsets. Repertoires with fewer than 30,000 or more than 120,000 public chains were left out of co-occurrence clustering, as were four to six repertoires with anomalous nucleotide sharing. TCRdb limited this immuneACCESS table to in-frame rearrangements with V and J called. A share of clones is missing; checked studies link under half to unresolved V genes, and the rest is unexplained. V and J calls and clone size follow that table, whereas D and trimming were derived from the DNA. The sample table gives under 70,000 clones. The biggest ten clones account for roughly 2.1% of the sample.

The cohort consisted of 600 to 700 healthy bone marrow donors. Cohort members were all nominally healthy when sampled, although unrecorded immune exposures were likely present. The donor was CMV seronegative and was included in the group of approximately 350 seronegative cohort members. A peripheral blood sample was collected from each donor, and TCR beta sequencing was performed on peripheral blood mononuclear cells. The Qiagen DNeasy Blood Extraction Kit was used to extract genomic DNA from the blood cell samples. This entry belongs to a study of cytomegalovirus exposure and HLA in healthy donors (dated by TCRdb to the late 2010s). With respect to the entire study: An earlier analysis of several hundred of the donors reported approximately 300 Gb of sequence data and approximately 120 million unique TCR beta sequences obtained from 150 million to 200 million T cells. An early release that covered fewer than 800 HLA-typed donors contained 300 to 350 gigabases of sequencing data and tens of millions of unique TCR sequences. Among the approximately 420 genotyped donors, under 90% belonged to the genetic ancestry cluster associated with self-reported Caucasian donors. The study aimed to test whether cataloging public T cell receptors could reveal signatures of past pathogen exposure. The T cell repertoires of 550 to 850 subjects were profiled by immunosequencing and related to cytomegalovirus serostatus. In addition to the first cohort of 666 subjects, a separate validation cohort of under 150 different subjects was used. To predict cytomegalovirus infection status, the study combined high-throughput TCR immunosequencing, statistical association of individual TCRs with disease status, and machine learning. A later analysis re-analyzed previously published TCR beta repertoires from 660 or so donors and added high-resolution HLA genotyping to study TCR occurrence patterns. In the later analysis, no new phenotypic data were used to find candidate immune exposures; instead, reliance was placed on TCR beta sequences and their occurrence across donors. An earlier analysis of around 640 of the donors used high-throughput TCR beta sequencing to judge whether each TCR beta V gene segment behaved as functional or pseudogenic. Donor age, sex, ethnicity and CMV serostatus were collected together with the repertoire data. A later genetic analysis used genome-wide SNP genotypes for about 55% of the 666 donors, treating that subset as a discovery cohort. All discovery cohort repertoires had been generated using a single sequencing platform. HLA typing covered class I and class II loci at four-digit resolution. The number of typed donors differed by locus: roughly 629-630 for A, B, C, DRB1 and DQB1; approximately 520 for DQA1; 600 to 610 for DPA1; and roughly 450 for DPB1. Four to six DR-DQ haplotypes were handled as single units for association and clustering, since linkage in the cohort was strong. Across roughly 420 genotyped donors of the cohort, an average of approximately 200,000 unique TCR beta nucleotide sequences per donor were sequenced, and 15% to 20% of those sequences were non-productive.

Study-level results and caveats: Most TCR sequences were seen in very few donors, while some public TCRs were found in many individuals. Strong co-occurrence of HLA alleles, especially DR and DQ, made assigning TCR associations to individual alleles difficult. V-gene and J-gene trimming of TCR beta chains was associated with a missense DCLRE1C variant in a later genetic analysis, and the association was replicated in an independent cohort. A group of highly shared sequence variants was considered likely to be a technical artifact of the sequencing pipeline. For the cohort, immune exposure information was limited to CMV serostatus. In a later analysis, several top co-occurrence clusters were reported to appear linked to parvovirus B19, influenza, CMV and Epstein-Barr virus. An earlier analysis of several hundred of the donors showed that most TCR beta V segments appeared in productive rearrangements either about 90% or about 30% of the time, which broadly matched IMGT annotations. HLA typing was unavailable for some donors at each locus, so association tests used only the typed subset. Correlated functional status among segregating V segments might reflect linkage disequilibrium, but an unknown experimental factor could not be ruled out. Only TCR beta chains were sequenced in this cohort, and the absence of alpha or paired-chain data limited detectable features. In a later analysis, the rate of TCR association differed among HLA loci, with DRB1 alleles having the most associated TCRs and HLA-C alleles having the fewest. In a later analysis, most CMV-associated TCR beta chains were found to appear HLA-restricted, with HLA associations seemingly driven largely by CMV exposure. At a false discovery rate of 0.05, a later analysis linked 15,000 to 20,000 TCR beta sequences to specific HLA alleles. The presence/absence analyses assumed that sequencing depth was roughly uniform across donors, and that assumption may not be true. In the study, 150 to 200 TCR beta chains were listed as associated with cytomegalovirus. A later analysis found that HLA-associated TCR beta chains were more clonally expanded and had lower generation probabilities than equally common non-associated chains. A later genetic analysis reported fewer N-insertions in productive TCRs among donors in an Asian-associated ancestry cluster than the roughly 620-donor mean. The earlier analysis of nearly 600 of the donors excluded over 15 rarely observed V segments, including chromosome 9 orphons, because counts were too low. A further reported finding was that TCR beta sequences accurately predicted the HLA-A and HLA-B alleles for most subjects in the first cohort. The authors suggested that the approach could potentially be extended to other disease states and immunological phenotypes. The classifier was reported to diagnose cytomegalovirus status with high specificity and sensitivity in both the original and validation cohorts. In vitro tests confirmed that a few of the cytomegalovirus-associated TCR beta chains recognize cytomegalovirus antigens.

Sequencing was performed on PBMCs. This clonotype was obtained from a woman aged 18 to 35 in good health and CMV-seronegative.

The bases read TGCGCCAGCAGAACTATGACAGGGCCCGCTGGCTACACCTTC. This encodes CASRTMTGPAGYTF. The chain employs TRBV6-5 and TRBJ1-2; 7 middle bases align to TRBD1. CDR1 and CDR2, per the germline V gene, are MNHEY and SVGAGI. The CDR3 contains 14 residues, cysteine and phenylalanine counted. Left in the record is the CDR3 DNA by itself, 42 bases read in frame from the first base.